The 23 T cell receptor beta chains presented below share a single source sample, sequenced in a study of long-term antiretroviral therapy in people with HIV. They ran version v3.0 of the immunoSEQ assay at survey level. Sequencing was performed with immunoSEQ multiplex PCR; in TCRdb, only in-frame clones are kept and a portion is missing. The sample includes about 7,100 clones, over 75% of them seen just once. Specimen: unsorted PBMCs, collected around 2.7 years before starting antiretroviral therapy. The receptors come from a man in his forties with HIV.

The chain links TRBV7-8 to TRBJ2-7; D uncertain. Trimming removed 1 base from V and 2 bases from J, with 6 bases in between. Germline V gene data show CDR1 as SGHVS and CDR2 as FQNEAQ. The length of the CDR3 is 13 residues. The CDR3 here is CASSLGETYEQYF. In nucleotides, the CDR3 is TGTGCCAGCAGCTTAGGGGAAACCTACGAGCAGTACTTC.

The V gene is TRBV5-1, the J gene TRBJ1-5; no clear D gene. The CDR3 runs to 15 residues. CDR1 SGHRS and CDR2 YFSETQ come from the germline V gene. Trimming removed 0 bases at V and 2 bases at J, with 9 bases between. The CDR3 nucleotides are TGCGCCAGCAGCTTGGACGGGGTGGGCAATCAGCCCCAGCATTTT. Amino acids: CASSLDGVGNQPQHF.

The chain uses TRBV11-2 and TRBJ2-7; no firm D call. V lost 4 bases and J lost 2, with 15 bases in between. The CDR3 length is 15 residues. The germline V gene encodes CDR1 SGHAT and CDR2 FQNNGV. This CDR3 reads CASSSPIGGTYEQYF. The CDR3, as DNA: TGTGCCAGCAGCTCCCCGATAGGCGGAACCTACGAGCAGTACTTC.

This clone has a single count. This chain joins TRBV11-2 and TRBJ2-3; TRBD1 might be the D (5 bases). The V end was cut by 4 bases, the J end by 4 bases, with 12 bases between. The CDR3 covers 14 residues. Germline V gene data show CDR1 as SGHAT and CDR2 as FQNNGV. The CDR3 DNA follows: TGTGCCAGCAGCTCCAGGGTTGGGTCAGATACGCAGTATTTT. Its translation is CASSSRVGSDTQYF.

In this sample, this clone is medium-sized. The chain links TRBV19 to TRBJ2-7; possible D gene TRBD1, 7 bases. The germline gives CDR1 LNHDA, CDR2 SQIVND (reference sequence). The length of the CDR3 is 15 residues. V was cut by 5 bases and J by 5 bases, with 19 bases left in between. The CDR3 protein is CASSGPETGTDEQYF. The CDR3 nucleotides read TGTGCCAGTAGTGGACCCGAGACAGGGACTGACGAGCAGTACTTC.

The J gene is TRBJ1-3, the V gene TRBV5-4; D ambiguous. Germline values: CDR1 SGHNT, CDR2 YYREEE (reference sequence). The CDR3 extends over 15 amino acids. The V end lost 4 bases, the J end lost 0 bases, and 11 bases lay between the germline ends. The CDR3 protein is CASSGDFTSGNTIYF. The CDR3 DNA reads as TGTGCCAGCAGCGGCGACTTCACCTCTGGAAACACCATATATTTT.

J is TRBJ2-3 and V is TRBV5-1; the D gene could be TRBD1 or TRBD2 (5 bases each). The germline CDR1 and CDR2 sequences are SGHRS and YFSETQ. Trimming shortened V by 2 bases and J by 5 bases, and 15 bases separated the two germline ends. This CDR3 contains 15 residues. The CDR3 is CASSLGTHQVDTQYF. DNA for the CDR3: TGCGCCAGCAGCTTAGGGACCCATCAGGTAGATACGCAGTATTTT.

This sequence joins TRBV6-1 and TRBJ2-7; D gene unclear. Germline assignment: CDR1 MNHNS and CDR2 SASEGT. V was cut by 0 bases and J by 3 bases, with 12 bases left in between. The CDR3 extends over 15 amino acids. Written as DNA, the CDR3 is TGTGCCAGCAGTGAAGCGCTTCGGCCGGGCTACGAGCAGTACTTC. Translation gives CASSEALRPGYEQYF.

The V and J genes are TRBV27 and TRBJ2-5; D is undetermined. V shed 2 bases and J shed 7 bases, with 5 bases lying between them. CDR3 length: 11 amino acids. CDR1 is MNHEY, CDR2 SMNVEV, per germline (reference sequence). Here the CDR3 reads CASSLGGTQYF. CDR3 bases: TGTGCCAGCAGTTTAGGTGGGACCCAGTACTTC.

The chain couples TRBV14 to TRBJ2-2; 8 nucleotides align to TRBD1. V was pared by 3 bases and J by 3 bases, with 6 bases of the junction left unmatched. The germline CDR1 and CDR2 sequences are SGHDN and FVKESK. This CDR3 spans 16 amino acids. The CDR3: CASSQTGAYYTGELFF. DNA for the CDR3: TGTGCCAGCAGCCAGACAGGGGCCTACTACACCGGGGAGCTGTTTTTT.

The sample holds one count of this clone. The genes are TRBV27 and TRBJ2-3; 10 nucleotides agree with TRBD2. The CDR3 sequence is 16 residues long. V lost 5 bases to trimming and J lost 1 base; unmatched junction nucleotides: 6. Per the germline V gene, CDR1 is MNHEY and CDR2 is SMNVEV (reference sequence). In DNA form, the CDR3 reads TGTGCCAGCAGTAGAGCGGGGGGGCCCCGCACAGATACGCAGTATTTT. This codes for CASSRAGGPRTDTQYF.

On this clone: The junction departs from germline at one end; a sequencing error may be responsible. This chain joins TRBV6-1 and TRBJ1-2; D is perhaps TRBD1 (6 bases). Germline CDR1 MNHNS, CDR2 SASEGT. The CDR3 is made up of 15 amino acids. DNA for the CDR3: TGTGCCAGCAGTGAAGCAGGGGGGGGACTTTTCGGCTTCACCTTC. It is translated as CASSEAGGGLFGFTF.

The chain combines TRBV19 with TRBJ2-6; D might be TRBD1 (5 bases). V lost 6 bases to trimming and J lost 1 base, with 10 bases between them. CDR1 is LNHDA and CDR2 is SQIVND in the germline V gene (reference sequence). This CDR3 is built from 15 residues. The CDR3 region has the DNA TGTGCCAGTAGGACAAGGGGTTCTGGGGCCAACGTCCTGACTTTC. Protein: CASRTRGSGANVLTF.

The chain is built from TRBV19 and TRBJ1-5; TRBD1 matches 10 bases. V dropped 0 bases and J dropped 5; count of bases not matched to a gene: 1. This CDR3 is 15 amino acids long. Germline CDR1 reads LNHDA; CDR2 reads SQIVND (reference sequence). The CDR3 sequence is CASSIDGTGDQPQHF. The CDR3 region has the DNA TGTGCCAGTAGTATAGATGGGACAGGGGATCAGCCCCAGCATTTT.

This sequence joins TRBV6-5 and TRBJ2-3; TRBD2 might be the D (6 bases). V was pared by 2 bases and J by 5 bases, with 11 bases between. In germline, CDR1 is MNHEY, CDR2 SVGAGI. The CDR3 loop spans 14 amino acids. The CDR3 region has the DNA TGTGCCAGCAGTTACGCGTTCGGGGGAGATACGCAGTATTTT. It codes for CASSYAFGGDTQYF.

The chain is built from TRBV7-9 and TRBJ1-1, with D possibly matching TRBD1 (5 bases). Germline CDR1 is SEHNR and CDR2 is FQNEAQ (reference sequence). This CDR3 has 15 residues. V lost 4 bases, J lost 1 base, and 13 bases lay in between. CDR3 residues: CASSSTTDPNTEAFF. DNA for the CDR3: TGTGCCAGCAGCTCCACGACAGACCCGAACACTGAAGCTTTCTTT.

The gene calls are TRBV11-2 and TRBJ1-1; 8 positions agree with TRBD1. CDR1 is SGHAT and CDR2 is FQNNGV in the germline V gene. V was pared by 1 base and J by 7 bases, with 2 bases of the junction left unmatched. The length of the CDR3 is 13 residues. The CDR3 loop reads CASSLVQGVEAFF. In nucleotides, the CDR3 is TGTGCCAGCAGCTTAGTACAGGGGGTTGAAGCTTTCTTT.

This clone has more than one count but fewer than ten. The V and J genes are TRBV6-5 and TRBJ1-6, with D possibly TRBD1 on 6 matching bases. The germline V and J ends were trimmed by 2 bases and 7 bases, with 12 bases remaining between them. In germline, CDR1 is MNHEY, CDR2 SVGAGI. The CDR3 runs 15 residues. The CDR3 region has the DNA TGTGCCAGCAGTTACATGGGGGCCCCAAATTCACCCCTCCACTTT. Amino acids: CASSYMGAPNSPLHF.

The rearrangement joins TRBV4-3 to TRBJ2-1; TRBD1 aligns across 8 bases. The length of the CDR3 is 17 residues. The V gene's germline CDR1 is LGHNA and CDR2 YSLEER. V shed 1 base and J 2 bases; nucleotides not matched to a gene: 7. CDR3 sequence: CASSQGQAGGPYNEQFF. CDR3 sequence (DNA): TGCGCCAGCAGCCAAGGGCAGGCAGGGGGCCCCTACAATGAGCAGTTCTTC.

V and J are TRBV27 and TRBJ2-7; unclear D gene. In germline, CDR1 is MNHEY, CDR2 SMNVEV (reference sequence). CDR3 length equals 13 residues. V lost 8 bases and J lost 3, with 14 bases in between. The CDR3 nucleotides read TGTGCCAGCGGGAAGGGCCCTTTCTACGAGCAGTACTTC. Protein sequence: CASGKGPFYEQYF.

By share, this clone counts as hyperexpanded (1% or more). V and J are TRBV6-1 and TRBJ1-2; D is undetermined. Germline assignment: CDR1 MNHNS and CDR2 SASEGT. The CDR3 has 13 residues. The V and J ends lost 1 base and 5 bases respectively, with 8 bases between them. The CDR3: CASSEDGRYGYTF. CDR3 nucleotides: TGTGCCAGCAGTGAAGACGGACGTTATGGCTACACCTTC.

The table lists this clone with a count of one. This chain links TRBV5-4 with TRBJ2-3; D is ambiguous. V lost 0 bases, J lost 2 bases, and 7 bases lay in between. This CDR3 has 14 amino acids. In germline, CDR1 is SGHNT, CDR2 YYREEE (reference sequence). CDR3 protein: CASSLESYTDTQYF. The DNA for the CDR3 is TGTGCCAGCAGCTTGGAATCCTACACAGATACGCAGTATTTT.

The chain links TRBV4-1 to TRBJ1-4, with D tentatively TRBD1 (5 bases). CDR3 length equals 15 residues. V shed 5 bases and J shed 4 bases, with 14 bases lying between them. From germline, CDR1 is MGHRA and CDR2 YSYEKL. CDR3 sequence (DNA): TGCGCCAGCAGCGGAGAGCAGGGAGGTAATGAAAAACTGTTTTTT. Its translation is CASSGEQGGNEKLFF.